Below, one T cell receptor (beta chain) is given with its context. Its antigen remains unknown. This record comes from a study of shared clonotypes between healthy human individuals. Study results and limitations: Sequencing of the sorted subsets was shown by rarefaction to be incomplete despite large depth. A generally larger estimated richness was seen in naive subsets than in memory subsets.

Authors' methods: Filtering was not the same, since immunoSEQ gave junction-only sequences without quality scores. Method: immunoSEQ multiplex PCR; TCRdb's copy keeps in-frame clones and lacks some. Clone size and V and J calls were adopted from that table, with D and trimming inferred from the DNA. This repertoire shows roughly 2,000,000 clones, around 93% found once; its top ten account for under 2%. Naive CD8 isolation took CD45RO-negative cells positively selected for CCR7 and excluded terminally differentiated effector memory CD45RA+ cells. This CDR3 has 14 residues. Germline CDR1 reads MDHEN; CDR2 reads SYDVKM. The germline V and J ends were trimmed by 7 bases and 6 bases, with 18 bases remaining between them.

This clonotype was sampled from a man younger than 35 in good health. Some clones in this sample may be carry-over from other donors' samples. The sample comprised naive CD8+ T cells from PBMCs. The V and J genes are TRBV28 and TRBJ1-2, with unresolved D. CDR3 sequence reads: CASTLVGRSHGYTF. As DNA, the CDR3 is TGTGCCAGCACCCTTGTGGGCCGCTCGCATGGCTACACCTTC.